The 28 T cell receptor beta chains reported below all come from one sample, sequenced in a study of blood T cell repertoires in COVID-19. Repertoires were generated with immunoSEQ multiplex PCR, while TCRdb's copy carries only in-frame clones and drops some. This repertoire shows just under 90,000 clones, more than 90% found once; its top ten account for under 2%. Sequencing was done on a sample of peripheral blood. The receptors derive from a man between 60 and 70 years old with acute or convalescent COVID-19.

The rearrangement uses TRBV2 and TRBJ1-2; the D is unclear. With 10 bases removed from V and 0 bases from J, the gap between germline ends came to 21 bases. Germline V lookup: CDR1 SNHLY, CDR2 FYNNEI. This CDR3 has 16 amino acids. The CDR3 DNA follows: TGTGCCAACTTCCTTTTGACCCGAGGGTCTAACTATGGCTACACCTTC. This encodes CANFLLTRGSNYGYTF.

The J gene is TRBJ1-6, the V gene TRBV27, with 8 bases matching TRBD1. The CDR3 has 13 residues. CDR1 is MNHEY, CDR2 SMNVEV, per germline (reference sequence). The V gene end was trimmed by 6 bases and the J gene end by 7 bases; junction bases not matched to a gene: 2. The CDR3 reads CASRTGVNSPLHF. CDR3 DNA sequence: TGTGCCAGCAGGACAGGGGTGAATTCACCCCTCCACTTT.

The rearrangement uses TRBV10-2 and TRBJ2-2; 10 bases match TRBD2. The CDR3 runs 15 residues. V lost 6 bases to trimming and J lost 1 base; unmatched junction nucleotides: 2. Germline values: CDR1 WSHSY, CDR2 SAAADI. The CDR3 is CASRGLAKNTGELFF. CDR3 nucleotide sequence: TGCGCCAGCAGGGGACTAGCGAAGAACACCGGGGAGCTGTTTTTT.

This chain links TRBV2 with TRBJ2-5; 7 nucleotides agree with TRBD1. V was pared by 6 bases and J by 5 bases, with 12 bases of the junction left unmatched. The germline gives CDR1 SNHLY, CDR2 FYNNEI. The CDR3 is 15 amino acids. CDR3 region: CASSADRVTGETQYF. The CDR3 nucleotides read TGTGCCAGCAGCGCCGACAGGGTGACAGGGGAGACCCAGTACTTC.

This sequence joins TRBV7-2 and TRBJ2-7; 14 bases map to TRBD2. With V trimmed by 5 bases and J by 4 bases, 16 bases remained unmatched. This CDR3 contains 19 residues. Germline assignment: CDR1 SGHTA and CDR2 FQGNSA. In DNA, the CDR3 is TGTGCCAGCAGCCCCCGACTAGCGGGAGGGACGGGATTCGGTTACGAGCAGTACTTC. This translates into CASSPRLAGGTGFGYEQYF. Full variable domain (rest looked up from reference TRBV7-2 and TRBJ2-7): GAGVSQSPSNKVTEKGKDVELRCDPISGHTALYWYRQSLGQGLEFLIYFQGNSAPDKSGLPSDRFSAERTGGSVSTLTIQRTQQEDSAVYLCASSPRLAGGTGFGYEQYFGPGTRLTVT.

The sample holds a few counts of this clone. This chain uses TRBV19 with TRBJ2-5, with D maybe TRBD1 (6 bases). Per the germline V gene, CDR1 is LNHDA and CDR2 is SQIVND (reference sequence). There are 16 residues in the CDR3. Between the trimmed V and J ends, which lost 4 bases and 4 bases, there was a span of 19 bases. Written as DNA, the CDR3 is TGTGCCAGTAGTAGCGCCCACAGGGAAGTTGGAGAGACCCAGTACTTC. Its translation is CASSSAHREVGETQYF.

This chain connects TRBV20-1 to TRBJ2-1; 10 nucleotides agree with TRBD1. The CDR3 sequence is 15 residues long. CDR1 is DFQATT and CDR2 is SNEGSKA in the germline V gene (reference sequence). Germline trimming cut 4 bases from V and 5 bases from J; bases unmatched to any gene: 8. This CDR3 is CSAIDRGQADNEQFF. In DNA, the CDR3 is TGCAGTGCTATTGACAGGGGGCAAGCAGACAATGAGCAGTTCTTC.

The V call is TRBV28, the J call TRBJ1-2; D not resolved. The V gene's germline CDR1 is MDHEN and CDR2 SYDVKM. V lost 3 bases to trimming and J lost 5 bases, with 16 bases between them. The CDR3 extends over 15 amino acids. CDR3: CASSLGGRATYGYTF. As DNA, the CDR3 is TGTGCCAGCAGTTTGGGAGGGCGGGCCACATATGGCTACACCTTC.

This sequence joins TRBV10-2 and TRBJ2-1; TRBD2 is a possible D gene (7 bases). Germline values: CDR1 WSHSY, CDR2 SAAADI. The V gene lost 6 bases and the J gene lost 3 bases, with 18 bases spanning the gap. The CDR3 has 16 amino acids. The CDR3 loop reads CASRGAIWEGYNEQFF. The CDR3 DNA is TGCGCCAGCAGGGGGGCGATCTGGGAGGGCTACAATGAGCAGTTCTTC.

This chain uses TRBV7-2 with TRBJ2-3, with D maybe TRBD2 (5 bases). The CDR3 length is 15 residues. Germline CDR1 SGHTA, CDR2 FQGNSA. V was shortened by 5 bases and J by 1 base, with 13 bases between the two germline ends. CDR3 in DNA: TGTGCCAGCAGCCGTCGCGGGCCAGGCACAGATACGCAGTATTTT. Translated: CASSRRGPGTDTQYF.

The chain employs TRBV10-3 and TRBJ1-2; TRBD1 matches 10 bases. Germline V gives CDR1 ENHRY, CDR2 SYGVKD. Germline trimming cut 3 bases from V and 6 bases from J; bases unmatched to any gene: 4. The CDR3 is 14 residues long. The CDR3 sequence is CAISDRGQGNGYTF. The CDR3 DNA is TGTGCCATCAGTGACCGGGGACAGGGGAATGGCTACACCTTC.

The gene calls are TRBV6-4 and TRBJ2-1, with D perhaps TRBD2 (7 bases). The CDR3 is made up of 14 amino acids. Trimming cost V 5 bases and J 2 bases, with 10 bases left between them. Germline-derived CDR1 and CDR2 are MRHNA and SNTAGT. The CDR3 sequence is CASSWEGAYNEQFF. In nucleotides, the CDR3 is TGTGCCAGCAGTTGGGAGGGGGCCTACAATGAGCAGTTCTTC.

The chain links TRBV7-3 to TRBJ2-7; 13 bases are shared with TRBD2. The CDR3 is made up of 15 amino acids. V shed 5 bases, J shed 7 bases, and the junction held 8 bases outside the gene matches. CDR1 and CDR2 from the germline V gene are SGHTA and FQGTGA. Here the CDR3 DNA reads TGTGCCAGCAGCCTCCGACTAGCGGGAGGACGGGAGCAGTACTTC. Translating gives CASSLRLAGGREQYF. The full variable domain, with the rest looked up from reference TRBV7-3 and TRBJ2-7, is GAGVSQTPSNKVTEKGKYVELRCDPISGHTALYWYRQSLGQGPEFLIYFQGTGAADDSGLPNDRFFAVRPEGSVSTLKIQRTERGDSAVYLCASSLRLAGGREQYFGPGTRLTVT.

A few counts support this clone. The chain combines TRBV7-9 with TRBJ2-7; 12 nucleotides agree with TRBD2. The V and J ends lost 5 bases and 3 bases, in that order; junction bases with no gene match: 5. Germline V gives CDR1 SEHNR, CDR2 FQNEAQ (reference sequence). CDR3 size: 15 residues. The CDR3 nucleotides are TGTGCCAGCAGCGTTGGACTAGCGGGATTCTACGAGCAGTACTTC. Protein product: CASSVGLAGFYEQYF.

The chain links TRBV4-1 to TRBJ2-2; TRBD2 matches at 10 bases. This CDR3 is 18 amino acids long. The trim removed 1 base at V and 8 bases at J, leaving 13 bases unmatched. Germline CDR1 and CDR2: MGHRA and YSYEKL. The CDR3 reads CASSQGGGGLAVGGELFF. The CDR3 DNA follows: TGCGCCAGCAGCCAAGGTGGCGGAGGACTAGCGGTGGGGGGGGAGCTGTTTTTT.

The chain recombines TRBV19 with TRBJ1-6; 8 nucleotides line up with TRBD1. This CDR3 spans 16 amino acids. Germline V gene lookup returns CDR1 LNHDA and CDR2 SQIVND (reference sequence). V was pared by 3 bases and J by 8 bases, with 9 bases of the junction left unmatched. The CDR3 DNA follows: TGTGCCAGTAGTATGGGTAGTGGACAGGGTTATTCACCCCTCCACTTT. The encoded protein is CASSMGSGQGYSPLHF.

This sequence joins TRBV29-1 and TRBJ1-5; 7 bases fit TRBD1. V lost 7 bases, J lost 7 bases, and 7 bases stayed unmatched. The CDR3 spans 12 residues. Per the germline V gene, CDR1 is SQVTM and CDR2 is ANQGSEA. The CDR3, as DNA: TGCAGCGCTGGACAGGAAGGCCAGCCCCAGCATTTT. It translates to CSAGQEGQPQHF.

The chain uses TRBV6-5 and TRBJ2-5; TRBD2 is a possible D gene (6 bases). The CDR3 has 14 residues. V gave up 5 bases and J gave up 0 bases, with 10 bases separating them. Germline-derived CDR1 and CDR2 are MNHEY and SVGAGI. The CDR3 nucleotides are TGTGCCAGCAGTCTTAGCGGAAACCAAGAGACCCAGTACTTC. Protein: CASSLSGNQETQYF.

This chain uses TRBV19 with TRBJ1-6; the match to TRBD1 covers 8 bases. Germline CDR1 reads LNHDA; CDR2 reads SQIVND (reference sequence). The V and J ends lost 5 bases and 9 bases, in that order; junction bases with no gene match: 6. This CDR3 is 14 amino acids long. The CDR3 DNA reads as TGTGCCAGTAGTCCGACAGGGGCTGGTTCACCCCTCCACTTT. This gives the protein CASSPTGAGSPLHF.

The V call is TRBV28, the J call TRBJ1-4; 9 bases line up with TRBD1. This CDR3 is built from 18 residues. Germline loops: CDR1 MDHEN, CDR2 SYDVKM. Trimming cost V 2 bases and J 0 bases; bases outside gene matches: 7. CDR3 DNA sequence: TGTGCCAGCAGTTTACTCGGGACAGGGTTTACAACTAATGAAAAACTGTTTTTT. This codes for CASSLLGTGFTTNEKLFF.

The CDR3: CASSPSSPQGAYTF. The CDR3 bases are TGTGCCAGCAGCCCTTCCTCGCCCCAGGGGGCGTACACCTTC. The chain combines TRBV5-4 with TRBJ1-2; 8 bases line up with TRBD1. CDR1 SGHNT and CDR2 YYREEE come from the germline V gene (reference sequence). The V gene end was trimmed by 4 bases and the J gene end by 11 bases; junction bases not matched to a gene: 13. The CDR3 covers 14 residues.

The rearrangement uses TRBV4-1 and TRBJ2-2, with D uncertain. CDR3 length equals 12 residues. Per the germline V gene, CDR1 is MGHRA and CDR2 is YSYEKL. V shed 4 bases and J shed 7 bases, with 7 bases lying between them. This chain's CDR3 is CASSPGIGELFF. The CDR3 DNA sequence: TGCGCCAGCAGCCCGGGTATCGGGGAGCTGTTTTTT.

The chain employs TRBV7-2 and TRBJ2-7; 8 bases fit TRBD1. Germline V gives CDR1 SGHTA, CDR2 FQGNSA. The junction had 5 bases not matched to a gene; V was cut back by 0 bases and J by 4 bases. This CDR3 region has 15 residues. CDR3 region: CASSLAAGTGYEQYF. In DNA form, the CDR3 reads TGTGCCAGCAGCTTAGCGGCCGGGACAGGTTACGAGCAGTACTTC.

The chain has TRBV5-4 and TRBJ2-5, with TRBD1 matching over 9 bases. The germline CDR1 and CDR2 sequences are SGHNT and YYREEE (reference sequence). The CDR3 consists of 16 residues. Germline trimming cut 4 bases from V and 4 bases from J; bases unmatched to any gene: 11. CDR3 sequence (DNA): TGTGCCAGCAGCCCCCGCGCCATGGGACAGGGAGAGACCCAGTACTTC. It yields the protein CASSPRAMGQGETQYF.

This clone has more than one count but fewer than ten. This chain uses TRBV5-1 with TRBJ1-4, with TRBD1 matching 7 bases. The CDR3 covers 15 residues. CDR1 SGHRS and CDR2 YFSETQ come from the germline V gene. The ends lost 0 bases at V and 5 bases at J; junction bases unmatched: 4. CDR3 nucleotide sequence: TGCGCCAGCAGCTTGGGACAGGGACAAAATGAAAAACTGTTTTTT. This encodes CASSLGQGQNEKLFF.

CDR3 in amino acids: CASSEQGGELFF. CDR3 nucleotides: TGTGCCAGCAGCGAACAGGGCGGGGAGCTGTTTTTT. J is TRBJ2-2 and V is TRBV7-9; maybe TRBD1 (6 bases). Looked up from germline, CDR1 is SEHNR and CDR2 is FQNEAQ (reference sequence). The V and J ends lost 5 bases and 7 bases respectively, with 8 bases between them. CDR3 length: 12 amino acids. Drawing the rest from reference TRBV7-9 and TRBJ2-2, the complete variable domain is DTGVSQNPRHKITKRGQNVTFRCDPISEHNRLYWYRQTLGQGPEFLTYFQNEAQLEKSRLLSDRFSAERPKGSFSTLEIQRTEQGDSAMYLCASSEQGGELFFGEGSRLTVL.

This clone has more than one count but fewer than ten. The V gene is TRBV28, the J gene TRBJ1-2; 9 bases map to TRBD1. The CDR3 is 14 residues long. With V trimmed by 6 bases and J by 8 bases, 10 bases remained unmatched. Germline loops: CDR1 MDHEN, CDR2 SYDVKM. CDR3 in DNA: TGTGCCAGCAGACCGGGACAGGGTTTGCGGGGCTACACCTTC. This translates into CASRPGQGLRGYTF.

The chain is built from TRBV2 and TRBJ2-1, with TRBD2 identical over 9 bases. Germline CDR1 and CDR2: SNHLY and FYNNEI. V gave up 8 bases and J gave up 5 bases; unmatched junction bases: 4. The length of the CDR3 is 13 residues. The CDR3 loop reads CASLTSGHNEQFF. In DNA form, the CDR3 reads TGTGCCAGCCTGACTAGCGGCCACAATGAGCAGTTCTTC. The whole variable domain, filled in from reference TRBV2 and TRBJ2-1, reads EPEVTQTPSHQVTQMGQEVILRCVPISNHLYFYWYRQILGQKVEFLVSFYNNEISEKSEIFDDQFSVERPDGSNFTLKIRSTKLEDSAMYFCASLTSGHNEQFFGPGTRLTVL.